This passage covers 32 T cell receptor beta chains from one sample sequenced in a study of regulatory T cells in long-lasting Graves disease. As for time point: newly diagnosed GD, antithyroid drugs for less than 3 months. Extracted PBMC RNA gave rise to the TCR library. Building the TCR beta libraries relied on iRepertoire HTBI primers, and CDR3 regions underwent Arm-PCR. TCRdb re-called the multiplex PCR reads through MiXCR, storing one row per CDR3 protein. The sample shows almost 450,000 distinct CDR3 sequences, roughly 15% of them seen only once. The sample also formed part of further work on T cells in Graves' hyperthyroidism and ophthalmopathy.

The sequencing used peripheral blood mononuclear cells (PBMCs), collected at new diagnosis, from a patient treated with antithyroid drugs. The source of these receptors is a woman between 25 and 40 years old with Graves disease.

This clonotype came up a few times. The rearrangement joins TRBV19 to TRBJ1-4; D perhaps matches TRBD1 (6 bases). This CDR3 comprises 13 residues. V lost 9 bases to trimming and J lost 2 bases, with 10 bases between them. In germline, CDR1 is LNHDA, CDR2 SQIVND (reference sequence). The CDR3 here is CASSGQTNEKLFF. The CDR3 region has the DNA TGTGCCAGCAGTGGACAGACTAATGAAAAACTGTTTTTT.

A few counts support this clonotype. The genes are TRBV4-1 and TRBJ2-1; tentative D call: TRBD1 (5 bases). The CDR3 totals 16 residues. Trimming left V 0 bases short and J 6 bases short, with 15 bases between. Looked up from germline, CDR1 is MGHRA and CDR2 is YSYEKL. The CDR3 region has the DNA TGCGCCAGCAGCCAAGATAGAAGGGGAAGCGTCAATGAGCAGTTCTTC. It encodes CASSQDRRGSVNEQFF.

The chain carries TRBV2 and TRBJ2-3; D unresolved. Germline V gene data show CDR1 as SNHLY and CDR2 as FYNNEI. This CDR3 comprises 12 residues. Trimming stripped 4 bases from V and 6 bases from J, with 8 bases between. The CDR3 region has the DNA TGTGCCAGCAGTGTAACTGGGGATACGCAGTATTTT. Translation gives CASSVTGDTQYF.

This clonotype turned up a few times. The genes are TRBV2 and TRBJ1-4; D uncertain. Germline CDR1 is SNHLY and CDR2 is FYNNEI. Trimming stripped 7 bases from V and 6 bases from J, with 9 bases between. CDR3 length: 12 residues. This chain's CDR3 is CASTGGDEKLFF. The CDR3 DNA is TGTGCCAGCACTGGCGGTGATGAAAAACTGTTTTTT. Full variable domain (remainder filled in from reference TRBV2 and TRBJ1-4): EPEVTQTPSHQVTQMGQEVILRCVPISNHLYFYWYRQILGQKVEFLVSFYNNEISEKSEIFDDQFSVERPDGSNFTLKIRSTKLEDSAMYFCASTGGDEKLFFGSGTQLSVL.

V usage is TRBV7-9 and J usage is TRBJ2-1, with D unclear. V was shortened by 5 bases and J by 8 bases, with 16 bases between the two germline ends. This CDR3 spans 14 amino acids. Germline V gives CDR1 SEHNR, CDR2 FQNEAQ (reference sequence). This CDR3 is CASSPMGFSDEQFF. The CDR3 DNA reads TGTGCCAGCAGCCCTATGGGCTTTTCGGATGAGCAGTTCTTC. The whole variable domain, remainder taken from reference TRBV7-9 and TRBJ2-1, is DTGVSQNPRHKITKRGQNVTFRCDPISEHNRLYWYRQTLGQGPEFLTYFQNEAQLEKSRLLSDRFSAERPKGSFSTLEIQRTEQGDSAMYLCASSPMGFSDEQFFGPGTRLTVL.

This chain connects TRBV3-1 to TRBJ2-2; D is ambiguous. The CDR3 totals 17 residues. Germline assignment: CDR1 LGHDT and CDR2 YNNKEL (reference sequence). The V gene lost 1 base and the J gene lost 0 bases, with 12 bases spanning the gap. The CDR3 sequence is CASSQGHPLANTGELFF. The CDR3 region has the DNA TGTGCCAGCAGCCAAGGTCATCCTCTAGCGAACACCGGGGAGCTGTTTTTT.

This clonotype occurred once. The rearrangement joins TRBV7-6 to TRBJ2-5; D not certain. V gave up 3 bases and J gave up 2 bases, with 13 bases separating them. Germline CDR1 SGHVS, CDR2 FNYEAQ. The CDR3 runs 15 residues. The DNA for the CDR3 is TGTGCCAGCAGCTTGGATAAGGGATGGCAAGAGACCCAGTACTTC. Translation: CASSLDKGWQETQYF.

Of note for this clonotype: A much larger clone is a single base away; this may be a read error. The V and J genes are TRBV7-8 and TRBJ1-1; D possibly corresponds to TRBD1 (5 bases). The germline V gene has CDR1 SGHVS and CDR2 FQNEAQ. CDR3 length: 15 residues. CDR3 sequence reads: CASSLNSGLSTEASF. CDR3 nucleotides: TGTGCCAGCAGCTTAAACTCAGGGTTGTCGACTGAAGCTTCCTTT. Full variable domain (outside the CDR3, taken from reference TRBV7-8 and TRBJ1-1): GAGVSQSPRYKVAKRGQDVALRCDPISGHVSLFWYQQALGQGPEFLTYFQNEAQLDKSGLPSDRFFAERPEGSVSTLKIQRTQQEDSAVYLCASSLNSGLSTEASFGQGTRLTVV.

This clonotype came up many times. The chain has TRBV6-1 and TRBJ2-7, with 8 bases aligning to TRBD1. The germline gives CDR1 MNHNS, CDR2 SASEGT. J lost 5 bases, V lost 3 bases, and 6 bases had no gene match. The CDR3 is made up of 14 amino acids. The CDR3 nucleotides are TGTGCCAGCAGTGAGGCCGGGACAGGTAACGAGCAGTACTTC. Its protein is CASSEAGTGNEQYF.

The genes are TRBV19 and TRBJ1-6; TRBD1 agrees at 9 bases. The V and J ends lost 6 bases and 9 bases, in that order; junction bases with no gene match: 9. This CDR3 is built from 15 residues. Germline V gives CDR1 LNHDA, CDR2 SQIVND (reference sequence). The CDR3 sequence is CASRRTGTGFSPLHF. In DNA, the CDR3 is TGTGCCAGTAGACGGACTGGGACAGGGTTTTCACCCCTCCACTTT.

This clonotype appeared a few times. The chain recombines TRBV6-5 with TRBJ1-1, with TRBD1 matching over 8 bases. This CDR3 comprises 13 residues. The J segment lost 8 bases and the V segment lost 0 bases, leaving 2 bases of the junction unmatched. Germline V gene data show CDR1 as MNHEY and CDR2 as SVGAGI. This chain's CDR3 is CASSYSRQGEAFF. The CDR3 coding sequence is TGTGCCAGCAGTTACTCGAGACAGGGGGAAGCTTTCTTT.

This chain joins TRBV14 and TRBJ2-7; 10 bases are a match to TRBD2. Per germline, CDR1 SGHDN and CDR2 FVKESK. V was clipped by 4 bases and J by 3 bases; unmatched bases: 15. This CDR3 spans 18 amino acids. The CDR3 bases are TGTGCCAGCAGCCGGACTAGCGGCAATCCTCGATTCCGCTACGAGCAGTACTTC. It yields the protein CASSRTSGNPRFRYEQYF.

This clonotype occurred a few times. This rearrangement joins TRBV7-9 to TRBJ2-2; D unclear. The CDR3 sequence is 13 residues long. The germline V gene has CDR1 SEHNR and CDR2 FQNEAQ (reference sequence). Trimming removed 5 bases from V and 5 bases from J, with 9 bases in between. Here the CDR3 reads CASSQEWTGELFF. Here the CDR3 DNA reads TGTGCCAGCAGCCAAGAATGGACCGGGGAGCTGTTTTTT.

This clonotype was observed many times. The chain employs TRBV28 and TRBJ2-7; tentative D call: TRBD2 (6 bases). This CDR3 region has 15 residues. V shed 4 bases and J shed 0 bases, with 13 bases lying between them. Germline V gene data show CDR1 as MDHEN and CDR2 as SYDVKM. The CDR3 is CASSYGRPPSYEQYF. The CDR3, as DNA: TGTGCCAGCAGTTACGGGAGACCCCCCTCCTACGAGCAGTACTTC.

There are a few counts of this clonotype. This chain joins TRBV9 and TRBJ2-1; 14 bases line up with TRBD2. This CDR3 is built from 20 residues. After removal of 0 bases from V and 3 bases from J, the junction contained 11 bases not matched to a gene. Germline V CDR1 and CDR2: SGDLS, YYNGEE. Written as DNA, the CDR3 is TGTGCCAGCAGCGTAGGGGCCGGGACTAGCGGGAGAGGGCTCTACAATGAGCAGTTCTTC. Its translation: CASSVGAGTSGRGLYNEQFF.

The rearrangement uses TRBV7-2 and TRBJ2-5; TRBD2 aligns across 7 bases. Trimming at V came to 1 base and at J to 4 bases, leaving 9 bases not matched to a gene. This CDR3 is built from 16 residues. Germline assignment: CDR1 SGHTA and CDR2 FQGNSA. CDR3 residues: CASSLELAEGGETQYF. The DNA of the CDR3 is TGTGCCAGCAGCTTAGAGCTAGCGGAGGGTGGAGAGACCCAGTACTTC.

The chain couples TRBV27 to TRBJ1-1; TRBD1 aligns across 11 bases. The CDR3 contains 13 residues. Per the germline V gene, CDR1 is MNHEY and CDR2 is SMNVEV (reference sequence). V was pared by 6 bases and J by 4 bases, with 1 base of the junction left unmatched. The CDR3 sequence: CASRGTGGTEAFF. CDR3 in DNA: TGTGCCAGCAGAGGGACAGGGGGCACTGAAGCTTTCTTT.

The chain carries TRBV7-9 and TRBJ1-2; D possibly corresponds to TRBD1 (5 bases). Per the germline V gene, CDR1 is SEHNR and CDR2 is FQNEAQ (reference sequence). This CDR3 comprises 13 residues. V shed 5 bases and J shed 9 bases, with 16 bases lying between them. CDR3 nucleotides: TGTGCCAGCAGCGCCGCCGGGGGGGGGAGCTACACCTTC. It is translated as CASSAAGGGSYTF.

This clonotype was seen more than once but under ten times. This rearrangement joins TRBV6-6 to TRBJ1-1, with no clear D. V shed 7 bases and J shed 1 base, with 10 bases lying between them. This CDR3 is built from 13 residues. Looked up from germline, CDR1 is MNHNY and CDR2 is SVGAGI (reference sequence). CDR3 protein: CASTISRNTEAFF. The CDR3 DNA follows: TGTGCCAGCACAATCTCTAGGAACACTGAAGCTTTCTTT.

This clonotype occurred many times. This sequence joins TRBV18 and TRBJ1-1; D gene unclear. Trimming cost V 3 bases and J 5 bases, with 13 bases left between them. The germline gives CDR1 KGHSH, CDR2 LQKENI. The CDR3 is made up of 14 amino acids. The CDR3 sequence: CASSPRLSGTEAFF. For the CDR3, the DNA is TGTGCCAGCTCACCCCGATTGAGCGGGACTGAAGCTTTCTTT.

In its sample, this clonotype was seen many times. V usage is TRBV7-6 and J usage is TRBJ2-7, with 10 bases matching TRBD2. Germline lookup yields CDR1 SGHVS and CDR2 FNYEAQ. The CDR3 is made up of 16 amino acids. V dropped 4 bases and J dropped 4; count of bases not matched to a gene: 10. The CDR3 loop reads CASSSRTSGKEYEQYF. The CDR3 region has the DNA TGTGCCAGCAGCTCCCGGACTAGCGGAAAGGAATACGAGCAGTACTTC.

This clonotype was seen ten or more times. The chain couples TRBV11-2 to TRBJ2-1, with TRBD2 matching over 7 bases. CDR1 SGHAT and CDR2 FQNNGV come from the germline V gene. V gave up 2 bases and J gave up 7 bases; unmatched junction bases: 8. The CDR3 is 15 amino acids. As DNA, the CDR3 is TGTGCCAGCAGCTTAATGTGGGAGGGCCATAATGAGCAGTTCTTC. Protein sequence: CASSLMWEGHNEQFF.

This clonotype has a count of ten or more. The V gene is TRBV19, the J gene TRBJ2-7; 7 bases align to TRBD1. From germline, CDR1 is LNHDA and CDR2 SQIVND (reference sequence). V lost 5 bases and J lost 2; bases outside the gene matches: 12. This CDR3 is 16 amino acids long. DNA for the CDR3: TGTGCCAGTAGTCCTCGGGACAGTGTCATCCCCTACGAGCAGTACTTC. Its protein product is CASSPRDSVIPYEQYF.

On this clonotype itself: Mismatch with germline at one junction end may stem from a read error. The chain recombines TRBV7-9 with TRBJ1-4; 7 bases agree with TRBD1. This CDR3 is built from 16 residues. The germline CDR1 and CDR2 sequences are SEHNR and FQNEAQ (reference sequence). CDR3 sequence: CASSPSPGQHNEKLFF. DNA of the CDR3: TGCGCCAGCAGCCCCTCGCCGGGACAGCATAATGAAAAACTGTTTTTT.

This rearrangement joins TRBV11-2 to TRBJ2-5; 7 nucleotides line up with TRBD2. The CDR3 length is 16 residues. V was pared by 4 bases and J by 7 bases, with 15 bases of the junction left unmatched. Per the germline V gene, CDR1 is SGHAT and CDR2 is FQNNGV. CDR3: CASSWGASGTLRTQYF. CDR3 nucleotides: TGTGCCAGCAGCTGGGGAGCTAGCGGAACCCTTCGGACCCAGTACTTC.

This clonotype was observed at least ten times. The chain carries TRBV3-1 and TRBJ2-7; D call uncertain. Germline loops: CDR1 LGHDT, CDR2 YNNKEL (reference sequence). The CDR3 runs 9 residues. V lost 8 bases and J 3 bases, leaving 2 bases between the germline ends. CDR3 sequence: CASGYEQYF. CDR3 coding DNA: TGTGCCAGCGGCTACGAGCAGTACTTC.

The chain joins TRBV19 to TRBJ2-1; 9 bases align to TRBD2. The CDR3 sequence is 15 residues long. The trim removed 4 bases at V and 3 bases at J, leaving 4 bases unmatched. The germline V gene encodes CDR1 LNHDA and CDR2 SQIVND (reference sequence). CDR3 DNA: TGTGCCAGTAGTAAATTTAGCGGGAGCTACAATGAGCAGTTCTTC. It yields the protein CASSKFSGSYNEQFF.

This chain's CDR3 is CASSREHLYGYTF. CDR3 in DNA: TGTGCCAGCAGCCGCGAACACCTCTATGGCTACACCTTC. The genes are TRBV7-9 and TRBJ1-2; D not certain. This CDR3 spans 13 amino acids. The ends were cut back, 5 bases at V and 4 bases at J, with 11 bases in the middle. Germline CDR1 is SEHNR and CDR2 is FQNEAQ (reference sequence).

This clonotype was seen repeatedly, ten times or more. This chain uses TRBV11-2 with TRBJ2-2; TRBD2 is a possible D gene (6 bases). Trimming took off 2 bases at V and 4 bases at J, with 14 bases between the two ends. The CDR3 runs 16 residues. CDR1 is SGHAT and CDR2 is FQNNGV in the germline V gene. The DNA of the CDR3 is TGTGCCAGCAGCTTACGACTAGAACCCCCCACCGGGGAGCTGTTTTTT. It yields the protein CASSLRLEPPTGELFF.

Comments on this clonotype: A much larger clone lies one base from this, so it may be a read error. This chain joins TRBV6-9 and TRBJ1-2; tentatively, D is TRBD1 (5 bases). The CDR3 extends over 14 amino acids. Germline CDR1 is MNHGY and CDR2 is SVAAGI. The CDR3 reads CASSSAGTSSGYAF. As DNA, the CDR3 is TGTGCCAGCAGTTCTGCCGGGACCTCAAGCGGCTACGCCTTC.

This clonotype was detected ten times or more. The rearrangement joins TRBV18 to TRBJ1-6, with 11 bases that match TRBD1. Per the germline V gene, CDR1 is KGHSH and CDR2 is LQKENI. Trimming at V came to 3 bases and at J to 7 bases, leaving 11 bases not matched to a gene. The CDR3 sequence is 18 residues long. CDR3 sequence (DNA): TGTGCCAGCTCACCTAGTAGGACAGGGGGCGTCGGGAATTCACCCCTCCACTTT. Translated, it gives CASSPSRTGGVGNSPLHF. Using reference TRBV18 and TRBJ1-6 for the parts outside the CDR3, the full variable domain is NAGVMQNPRHLVRRRGQEARLRCSPMKGHSHVYWYRQLPEEGLKFMVYLQKENIIDESGMPKERFSAEFPKEGPSILRIQQVVRGDSAAYFCASSPSRTGGVGNSPLHFGNGTRLTVT.

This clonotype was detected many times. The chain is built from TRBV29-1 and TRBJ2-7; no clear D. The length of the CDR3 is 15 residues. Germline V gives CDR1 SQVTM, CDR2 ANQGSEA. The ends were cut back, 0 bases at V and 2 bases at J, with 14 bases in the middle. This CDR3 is CSVEESGSGPYEQYF. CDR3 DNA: TGCAGCGTTGAAGAGTCCGGTTCAGGACCCTACGAGCAGTACTTC.